The 5 T cell receptor beta chains below come from one sample, sequenced in a study of identical twins. TCRdb re-analysed the 5' RACE reads in MiXCR, keeping a single row per CDR3 protein. This table holds hundreds of thousands of distinct CDR3 sequences, more than 6.5% found once. These data were also filed under a second study, of yellow fever vaccine responses in identical twins.

Specimen: PBMCs. The source is a woman under 30 in good health.

The chain has TRBV3-1 and TRBJ1-1; TRBD1 is a possible D gene (5 bases). CDR3 length: 16 amino acids. The germline CDR1 and CDR2 sequences are LGHDT and YNNKEL (reference sequence). The V gene lost 3 bases and the J gene lost 0 bases, with 14 bases spanning the gap. The CDR3 loop is CASSQYGGNMNTEAFF. CDR3 nucleotide sequence: TGTGCCAGCAGCCAGTATGGGGGAAACATGAACACTGAAGCTTTCTTT.

This clonotype occurred a few times. The rearrangement uses TRBV5-1 and TRBJ1-1, with D tentatively TRBD1 (6 bases). CDR3 length equals 15 residues. CDR1 and CDR2 from the germline V gene are SGHRS and YFSETQ. The V and J ends lost 0 bases and 7 bases respectively, with 16 bases between them. The CDR3 here is CASSLGGQRNLEAFF. As DNA, the CDR3 is TGCGCCAGCAGCTTGGGCGGACAGAGGAACCTTGAAGCTTTCTTT.

This chain connects TRBV7-9 to TRBJ2-7; no definite D call. Germline assignment: CDR1 SEHNR and CDR2 FQNEAQ (reference sequence). This CDR3 comprises 14 residues. The V end was cut by 3 bases, the J end by 2 bases, with 11 bases between. CDR3 sequence: CASSFERSTYEQYF. CDR3 sequence (DNA): TGTGCCAGCAGCTTTGAACGGTCCACCTACGAGCAGTACTTC.

This clonotype showed up just a few times. The J gene is TRBJ2-5, the V gene TRBV20-1; D remains ambiguous. CDR1 DFQATT and CDR2 SNEGSKA come from the germline V gene (reference sequence). V lost 6 bases to trimming and J lost 4 bases, with 12 bases between them. This CDR3 spans 12 amino acids. CDR3 region: CSALHHPETQYF. CDR3 DNA: TGCAGTGCCCTACATCACCCAGAGACCCAGTACTTC.

V usage is TRBV4-2 and J usage is TRBJ2-3, with 11 bases that match TRBD2. Germline values: CDR1 LGHNA, CDR2 YNFKEQ. Trimming took 1 base from V and 4 from J; bases not matched to a gene: 4. The CDR3 spans 16 residues. CDR3 coding DNA: TGTGCCAGCAGCCAAGTAGCGGGAGGGCCCGCAGATACGCAGTATTTT. Its translation: CASSQVAGGPADTQYF.